The sequence of this TCR beta chain was determined in a study of response to subunit inactivated influenza vaccine. Study observations and caveats: After each seasonal influenza vaccination, few new T cells are recruited, the authors suggested.

TCRdb processed the RT-PCR reads anew with MiXCR; each CDR3 protein has one entry. Seen here are around 470,000 distinct CDR3 sequences, approximately 7.7% observed once, and the top ten hold approximately 14%. CDR1 is MNHNS and CDR2 is SASEGT in the germline V gene. Trimming left V 3 bases short and J 6 bases short, with 17 bases between. This CDR3 has 15 amino acids. In this sample, this clonotype turned up a few times. Antigen unknown. The clonotype comes from a man in his fifties or sixties who received an inactivated influenza vaccine. The starting material was PBMCs from blood, obtained roughly 24 months after vaccination. The chain is built from TRBV6-1 and TRBJ1-1; TRBD1 is a possible D gene (5 bases). CDR3 DNA: TGTGCCAGCAGTGATTTGTTCGGGGCAGCCGCTGAAGCTTTCTTT. This sequence encodes CASSDLFGAAAEAFF.